The source of this T cell receptor beta chain is a study of shared clonotypes between healthy human individuals. Generated by immunoSEQ multiplex PCR, the TCRdb table keeps only in-frame clones and is missing some. The sample has roughly 500,000 clones, about four fifths seen once. Germline values: CDR1 SGDLS, CDR2 YYNGEE. The CDR3 is 14 amino acids. V was pared by 0 bases and J by 8 bases, with 12 bases between. The TCR comes from a woman in her 40s in good health. Some clones in this sample may be carry-over from other donors' samples. Sequences were obtained from PBMCs. The V call is TRBV9, the J call TRBJ2-4; D is perhaps TRBD2 (5 bases). The CDR3 reads CASSVVAGADIQYF. DNA of the CDR3: TGTGCCAGCAGCGTAGTCGCAGGAGCGGACATTCAGTACTTC.